Sequencing of this T cell receptor (gamma chain) was carried out in a study of γδ T cells in repeated Plasmodium falciparum infection. As for the study in general: Four controlled malaria infections with P. falciparum NF54 spanned about 600 days. Study observations and caveats: One small rural Malian village, predominantly a single ethnic group, supplied the cohort. Repeated controlled infections reportedly drove waves of new clonotype selection in Vdelta2-negative, mostly Vdelta1+, gammadelta repertoires.

This CDR3 comprises 18 residues. V was clipped by 5 bases and J by 4 bases; unmatched bases: 11. Per germline, CDR1 GITISATS and CDR2 ISYDGTV (reference sequence). Gammadelta T cells were flow-sorted from PBMC into Vgamma9/Vdelta2+ and Vdelta2-negative populations for bulk analysis. TCRdb repeated clone calling on the multiplex PCR reads with CATT. The sample yields tens of thousands of gamma-chain clones, almost 1.5% seen once. In this sample, this clone turned up a few times. What it binds is unknown. TCRdb has a much larger clone's protein, which differs at residue 5 from the translation of this DNA, likely because of a read error; what is shown is the protein translated from the DNA.

This chain links TRGV9 with TRGJP. The J gene was not available in TCRdb and was assigned here by matching the DNA to germline segments. Sequences were obtained from gamma-delta T cells from blood. The sequence came from a pool of human donors (malaria-infected and uninfected, not separated). The CDR3 here is CALWGEEKQELGKKIKVF. In nucleotides, the CDR3 is TGTGCCTTGTGGGGGGAGGAAAAACAAGAGTTGGGCAAAAAAATCAAGGTATTT.